The 19 T cell receptor beta chains given below trace back to one sample, sequenced in a study of T-cell reconstitution after alpha-beta-depleted transplantation in children. A TCRbeta library incorporating unique molecular identifiers was prepared. TCRdb re-called the PCR reads with MiXCR, one entry per CDR3 protein. Found here are some 200,000 distinct CDR3 sequences, more than 12% of them singletons; the top ten hold less than 15%. Specimen: PBMCs from the stem cell graft donor, collected from the stem cell graft. These TCRs come from a human donor who donated a stem cell graft to a child with acute lymphoblastic leukemia.

This clonotype has a count of ten or more. The CDR3 region has the DNA TGCAGCGTTGAAAGGAGTAGGGGGAGCGGCTACACCTTC. This sequence encodes CSVERSRGSGYTF. The chain uses TRBV29-1 and TRBJ1-2; possibly TRBD1 for D (6 bases). Germline CDR1 reads SQVTM; CDR2 reads ANQGSEA. V was cut by 2 bases and J by 8 bases, with 15 bases left in between. This CDR3 has 13 amino acids.

V usage is TRBV12-3 or TRBV12-4 and J usage is TRBJ2-3; D is possibly TRBD1 (6 bases). V was pared by 5 bases and J by 2 bases, with 14 bases between. The CDR3 is made up of 15 amino acids. CDR3 sequence (DNA): TGTGCCAGCAGTCCAGAGACAGGATCCACAGATACGCAGTATTTT. It specifies CASSPETGSTDTQYF.

Ten or more counts support this clonotype. V usage is TRBV5-5 and J usage is TRBJ1-5; no reliable D call. CDR3 size: 15 residues. The V gene lost 1 base and the J gene lost 1 base, with 9 bases spanning the gap. Germline V CDR1 and CDR2: SGHKS, YYEKEE (reference sequence). Here the CDR3 reads CASSLMSGSNQPQHF. The CDR3 bases are TGTGCCAGCAGCTTGATGTCTGGGAGCAATCAGCCCCAGCATTTT.

This clonotype showed up many times. The chain employs TRBV12-3 or TRBV12-4 and TRBJ1-1, with D possibly TRBD1 on 5 matching bases. V was pared by 1 base and J by 0 bases, with 9 bases between. The CDR3 length is 15 residues. The CDR3 DNA follows: TGTGCCAGCAGTTTAGGTACAGGAATGAACACTGAAGCTTTCTTT. It encodes CASSLGTGMNTEAFF.

This clonotype was seen ten or more times. This sequence joins TRBV29-1 and TRBJ1-1, with D possibly TRBD1 on 6 matching bases. This CDR3 is 15 amino acids long. Germline V gene data show CDR1 as SQVTM and CDR2 as ANQGSEA. Trimming cost V 1 base and J 7 bases, with 19 bases left between them. CDR3 bases: TGCAGCGTTGAAGTCGTCCCGGGACAAACGGGTGAAGCTTTCTTT. Its translation is CSVEVVPGQTGEAFF.

J is TRBJ1-1 and V is TRBV15; 9 bases line up with TRBD1. The CDR3 covers 13 residues. With V trimmed by 7 bases and J by 11 bases, 11 bases remained unmatched. From germline, CDR1 is LNHNV and CDR2 YYDKDF (reference sequence). CDR3 DNA: TGTGCCACCATGCCCGGGACAGGGCATTGGGCTTTCTTT. Its translation: CATMPGTGHWAFF.

In this sample, this clonotype turned up many times. This sequence joins TRBV27 and TRBJ1-5; D unresolved. Germline V CDR1 and CDR2: MNHEY, SMNVEV (reference sequence). The CDR3 length is 13 residues. Trimming shortened V by 1 base and J by 2 bases, and 3 bases separated the two germline ends. The CDR3 coding sequence is TGTGCCAGCAGTTTATATCGCAATCAGCCCCAGCATTTT. It encodes CASSLYRNQPQHF.

The table lists this clonotype with a count of one. The genes are TRBV5-4 and TRBJ2-7, with D perhaps TRBD1 (6 bases). Germline CDR1 is SGHNT and CDR2 is YYREEE (reference sequence). The CDR3 contains 16 residues. With 7 bases removed from V and 3 bases from J, the gap between germline ends came to 23 bases. The CDR3 spells CASHRDAQGIVYEQYF. CDR3 in DNA: TGTGCCAGCCACAGGGATGCGCAGGGGATTGTCTACGAGCAGTACTTC. Together with reference TRBV5-4 and TRBJ2-7, the CDR3 gives the full variable domain: ETGVTQSPTHLIKTRGQQVTLRCSSQSGHNTVSWYQQALGQGPQFIFQYYREEENGRGNFPPRFSGLQFPNYSSELNVNALELDDSALYLCASHRDAQGIVYEQYFGPGTRLTVT.

This clonotype came up a few times. This rearrangement joins TRBV7-8 to TRBJ2-3; 9 nucleotides line up with TRBD2. J lost 6 bases, V lost 2 bases, and 12 bases had no gene match. The CDR3 has 17 residues. Germline V gene data show CDR1 as SGHVS and CDR2 as FQNEAQ. The CDR3 nucleotides are TGTGCCAGCAGCTTACGGGGCGGGAGGGCCATTTTGGATACGCAGTATTTT. Translated, it gives CASSLRGGRAILDTQYF. The full variable domain, in which reference TRBV7-8 and TRBJ2-3 provide the parts outside the CDR3, is GAGVSQSPRYKVAKRGQDVALRCDPISGHVSLFWYQQALGQGPEFLTYFQNEAQLDKSGLPSDRFFAERPEGSVSTLKIQRTQQEDSAVYLCASSLRGGRAILDTQYFGPGTRLTVL.

This clonotype was detected many times. This chain uses TRBV30 with TRBJ2-1; D is possibly TRBD2 (6 bases). Trimming pared 2 bases from V and 5 bases from J, leaving 13 bases between. Germline assignment: CDR1 GTSNPN and CDR2 SVGIG (reference sequence). The CDR3 is 14 amino acids. The CDR3 bases are TGTGCCTGGAGTCGGGACTTCTTGAACAATGAGCAGTTCTTC. Translated: CAWSRDFLNNEQFF.

In its sample, this clonotype was seen many times. Here the CDR3 reads CASSLGRTAEETQYF. The DNA for the CDR3 is TGTGCCAGCAGCTTGGGCCGGACAGCCGAAGAGACCCAGTACTTC. V and J are TRBV5-4 and TRBJ2-5, with D perhaps matching TRBD1 (6 bases). V lost 0 bases and J lost 3, with 12 bases in between. Germline loops: CDR1 SGHNT, CDR2 YYREEE (reference sequence). The CDR3 length is 15 residues. Together with reference TRBV5-4 and TRBJ2-5, the CDR3 gives the full variable domain: ETGVTQSPTHLIKTRGQQVTLRCSSQSGHNTVSWYQQALGQGPQFIFQYYREEENGRGNFPPRFSGLQFPNYSSELNVNALELDDSALYLCASSLGRTAEETQYFGPGTRLLVL.

This chain connects TRBV7-6 to TRBJ1-5; TRBD1 might be the D (6 bases). The ends were cut back, 5 bases at V and 9 bases at J, with 20 bases in the middle. Germline CDR1 SGHVS, CDR2 FNYEAQ. CDR3 length: 15 amino acids. The CDR3 is CASSPAGRGVGPQHF. CDR3 sequence (DNA): TGTGCCAGCAGCCCCGCGGGCAGGGGAGTTGGGCCCCAGCATTTT.

This clonotype was found many times. The J gene is TRBJ1-1, the V gene TRBV6-5; D is undetermined. CDR3 length equals 17 residues. Looked up from germline, CDR1 is MNHEY and CDR2 is SVGAGI. V was cut by 4 bases and J by 1 base, with 19 bases left in between. CDR3 residues: CASSFGRPLLENTEAFF. In DNA form, the CDR3 reads TGTGCCAGCAGTTTCGGACGGCCTCTCCTTGAGAACACTGAAGCTTTCTTT.

This clonotype was observed at least ten times. J is TRBJ2-7 and V is TRBV5-1; D is unclear. The CDR3 extends over 11 amino acids. Germline V lookup: CDR1 SGHRS, CDR2 YFSETQ. V was clipped by 5 bases and J by 0 bases, with 3 bases between them. CDR3 residues: CASSSSYEQYF. CDR3 DNA sequence: TGCGCCAGCAGTAGCTCCTACGAGCAGTACTTC. Together with reference TRBV5-1 and TRBJ2-7, the CDR3 gives the full variable domain: KAGVTQTPRYLIKTRGQQVTLSCSPISGHRSVSWYQQTPGQGLQFLFEYFSETQRNKGNFPGRFSGRQFSNSRSEMNVSTLELGDSALYLCASSSSYEQYFGPGTRLTVT.

This clonotype was observed a handful of times. The rearrangement joins TRBV12-3 or TRBV12-4 to TRBJ1-5; D is uncertain. The germline V and J ends were trimmed by 5 bases and 1 base, with 15 bases remaining between them. The CDR3 runs to 16 residues. CDR3 loop: CASSPRFSGSNQPQHF. The CDR3, as DNA: TGTGCCAGCAGTCCTCGGTTCAGCGGGAGCAATCAGCCCCAGCATTTT.

This clonotype was seen only a few times. The chain employs TRBV11-1 and TRBJ2-1; tentative D call: TRBD1 (8 bases). Trimming pared 4 bases from V and 1 base from J, leaving 20 bases between. The germline CDR1 and CDR2 sequences are SGHAT and FQDESV (reference sequence). This CDR3 contains 18 residues. Written as DNA, the CDR3 is TGTGCCAGCAGCTCGGGAGGACAGGGACGATGGTCCTACAATGAGCAGTTCTTC. This codes for CASSSGGQGRWSYNEQFF. Drawing the rest from reference TRBV11-1 and TRBJ2-1, the complete variable domain is EAEVAQSPRYKITEKSQAVAFWCDPISGHATLYWYRQILGQGPELLVQFQDESVVDDSQLPKDRFSAERLKGVDSTLKIQPAELGDSAMYLCASSSGGQGRWSYNEQFFGPGTRLTVL.

The J gene is TRBJ2-3, the V gene TRBV25-1, with D tentatively TRBD2 (5 bases). The CDR3 sequence is 12 residues long. Looked up from germline, CDR1 is MGHDK and CDR2 is SYGVNS. Trimming removed 5 bases at V and 11 bases at J, with 14 bases between. This chain's CDR3 is CASSRGTYKQYF. The CDR3 DNA sequence: TGTGCCAGCAGTCGGGGAACCTACAAGCAGTATTTT. The complete variable domain, with remaining parts taken from reference TRBV25-1 and TRBJ2-3, reads EADIYQTPRYLVIGTGKKITLECSQTMGHDKMYWYQQDPGMELHLIHYSYGVNSTEKGDLSSESTVSRIRTEHFPLTLESARPSHTSQYLCASSRGTYKQYFGPGTRLTVL.

This clonotype has just a few counts. V gene TRBV12-3 or TRBV12-4 combines with J gene TRBJ2-2, with TRBD2 matching over 8 bases. V lost 4 bases to trimming and J lost 5 bases; unmatched junction nucleotides: 6. The CDR3 extends over 15 amino acids. DNA for the CDR3: TGTGCCAGCAGTTGGGTCGGCGGGAGGACCGGGGAGCTGTTTTTT. Its protein product is CASSWVGGRTGELFF.

This clonotype has ten or more counts. This rearrangement joins TRBV20-1 to TRBJ2-7, with D hard to call. Between the trimmed V and J ends, which lost 4 bases and 0 bases, there was a span of 13 bases. Germline CDR1 and CDR2: DFQATT and SNEGSKA (reference sequence). This CDR3 has 14 residues. The CDR3 DNA is TGCAGTGCTAATCGAGCACAGAGCTCCTACGAGCAGTACTTC. Translating it yields CSANRAQSSYEQYF.